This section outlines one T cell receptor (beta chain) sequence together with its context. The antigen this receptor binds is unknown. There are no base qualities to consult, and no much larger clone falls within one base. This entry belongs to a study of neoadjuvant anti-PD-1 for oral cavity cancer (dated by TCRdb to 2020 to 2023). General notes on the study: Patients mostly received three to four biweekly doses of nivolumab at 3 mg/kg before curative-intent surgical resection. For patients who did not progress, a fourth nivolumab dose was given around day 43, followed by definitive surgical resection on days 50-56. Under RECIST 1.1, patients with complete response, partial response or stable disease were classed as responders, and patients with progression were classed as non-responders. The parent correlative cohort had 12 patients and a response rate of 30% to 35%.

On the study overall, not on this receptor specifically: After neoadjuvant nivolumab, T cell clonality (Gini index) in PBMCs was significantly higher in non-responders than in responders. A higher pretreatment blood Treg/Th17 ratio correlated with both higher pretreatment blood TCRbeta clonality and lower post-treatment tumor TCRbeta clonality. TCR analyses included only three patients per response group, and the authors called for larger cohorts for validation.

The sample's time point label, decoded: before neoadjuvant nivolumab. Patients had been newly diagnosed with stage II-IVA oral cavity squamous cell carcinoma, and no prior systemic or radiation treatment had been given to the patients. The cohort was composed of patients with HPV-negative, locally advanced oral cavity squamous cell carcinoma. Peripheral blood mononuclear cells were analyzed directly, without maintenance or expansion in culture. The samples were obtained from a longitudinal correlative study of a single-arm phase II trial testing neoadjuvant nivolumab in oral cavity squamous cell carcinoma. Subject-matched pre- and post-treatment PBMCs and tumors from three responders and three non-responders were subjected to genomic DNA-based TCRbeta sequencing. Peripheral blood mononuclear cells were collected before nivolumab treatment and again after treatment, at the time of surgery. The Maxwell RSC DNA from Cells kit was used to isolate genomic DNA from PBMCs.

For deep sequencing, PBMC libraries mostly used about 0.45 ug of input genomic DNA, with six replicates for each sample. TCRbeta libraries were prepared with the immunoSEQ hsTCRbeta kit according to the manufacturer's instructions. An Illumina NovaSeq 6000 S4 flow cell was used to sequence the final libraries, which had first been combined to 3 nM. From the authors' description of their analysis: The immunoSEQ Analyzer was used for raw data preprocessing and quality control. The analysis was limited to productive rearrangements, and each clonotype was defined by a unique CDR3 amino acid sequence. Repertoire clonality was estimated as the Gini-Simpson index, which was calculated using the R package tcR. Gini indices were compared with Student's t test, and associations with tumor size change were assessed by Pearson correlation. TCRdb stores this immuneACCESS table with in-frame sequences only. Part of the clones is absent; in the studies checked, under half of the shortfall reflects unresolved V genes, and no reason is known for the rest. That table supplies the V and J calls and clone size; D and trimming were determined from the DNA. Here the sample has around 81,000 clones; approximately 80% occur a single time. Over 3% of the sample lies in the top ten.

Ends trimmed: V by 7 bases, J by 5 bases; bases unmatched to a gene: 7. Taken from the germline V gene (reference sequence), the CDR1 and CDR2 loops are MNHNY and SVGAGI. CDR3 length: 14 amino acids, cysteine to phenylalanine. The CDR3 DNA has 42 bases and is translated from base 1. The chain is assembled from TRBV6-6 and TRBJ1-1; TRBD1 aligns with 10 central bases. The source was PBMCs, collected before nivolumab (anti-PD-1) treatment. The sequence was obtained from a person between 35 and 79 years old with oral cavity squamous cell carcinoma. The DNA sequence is TGTGCCAGCACCGAGGGACAGGGGAGAACTGAAGCTTTCTTT. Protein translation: CASTEGQGRTEAFF.